This TCR beta chain was found in a study of blood T cell repertoires in COVID-19. Looked up from germline, CDR1 is KGHDR and CDR2 is SFDVKD. The V segment lost 9 bases and the J segment 1 base; nucleotides outside the gene matches: 4. The length of the CDR3 is 13 residues. Measured with immunoSEQ multiplex PCR; TCRdb has only the in-frame clones, and not every one. Of 100,000 to 150,000 clones listed, more than 70% were seen once; the top ten hold more than 1.3%. The chain links TRBV24-1 to TRBJ1-1, with 7 bases that match TRBD1. This TCR was recovered from a man in his fifties or sixties with acute or convalescent COVID-19. The sample was peripheral blood. The CDR3 is CATQGQTNTEAFF. CDR3 nucleotide sequence: TGTGCCACCCAGGGACAGACGAACACTGAAGCTTTCTTT.